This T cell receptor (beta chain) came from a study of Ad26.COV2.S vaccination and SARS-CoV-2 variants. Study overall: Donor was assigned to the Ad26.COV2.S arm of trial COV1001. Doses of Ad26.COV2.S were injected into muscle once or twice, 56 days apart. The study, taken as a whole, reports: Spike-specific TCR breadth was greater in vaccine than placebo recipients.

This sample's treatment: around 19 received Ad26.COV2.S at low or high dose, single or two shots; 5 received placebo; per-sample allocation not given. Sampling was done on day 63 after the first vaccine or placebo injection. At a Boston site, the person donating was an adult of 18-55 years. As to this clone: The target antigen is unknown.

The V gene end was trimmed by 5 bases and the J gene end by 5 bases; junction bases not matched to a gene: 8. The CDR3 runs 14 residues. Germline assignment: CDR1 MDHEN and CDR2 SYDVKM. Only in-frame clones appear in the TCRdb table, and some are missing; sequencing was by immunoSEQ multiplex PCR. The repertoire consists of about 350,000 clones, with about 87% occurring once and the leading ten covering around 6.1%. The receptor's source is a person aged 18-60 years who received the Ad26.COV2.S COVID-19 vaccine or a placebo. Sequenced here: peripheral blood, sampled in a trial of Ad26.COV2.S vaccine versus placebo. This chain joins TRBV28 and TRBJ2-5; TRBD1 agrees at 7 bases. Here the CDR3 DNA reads TGTGCCAGCAGTACATCGACAGGGTCGGAGACCCAGTACTTC. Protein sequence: CASSTSTGSETQYF.